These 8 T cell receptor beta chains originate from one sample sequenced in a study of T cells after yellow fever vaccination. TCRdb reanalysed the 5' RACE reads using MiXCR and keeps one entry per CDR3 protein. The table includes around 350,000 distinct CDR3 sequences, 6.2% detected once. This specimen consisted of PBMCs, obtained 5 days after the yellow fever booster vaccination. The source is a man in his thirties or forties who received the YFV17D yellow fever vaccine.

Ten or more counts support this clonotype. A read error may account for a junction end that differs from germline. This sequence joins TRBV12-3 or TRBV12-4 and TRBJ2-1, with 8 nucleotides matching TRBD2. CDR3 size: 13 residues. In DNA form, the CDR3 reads TGTGCCAGCAGTTGGACTAGCTACTATGAGCAGTTCTTC. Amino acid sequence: CASSWTSYYEQFF.

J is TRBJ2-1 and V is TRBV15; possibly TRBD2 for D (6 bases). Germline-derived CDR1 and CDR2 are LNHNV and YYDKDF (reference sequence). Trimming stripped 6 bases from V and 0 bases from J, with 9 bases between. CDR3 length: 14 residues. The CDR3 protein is CATRIGGSYNEQFF. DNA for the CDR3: TGTGCCACCAGAATCGGGGGCTCCTACAATGAGCAGTTCTTC.

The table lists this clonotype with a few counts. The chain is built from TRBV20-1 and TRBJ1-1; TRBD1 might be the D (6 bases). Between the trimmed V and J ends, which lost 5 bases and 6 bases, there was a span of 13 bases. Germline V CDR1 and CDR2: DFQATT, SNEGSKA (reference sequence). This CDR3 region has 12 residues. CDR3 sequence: CSASGGDPEAFF. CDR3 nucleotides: TGCAGTGCTTCGGGGGGCGACCCTGAAGCTTTCTTT.

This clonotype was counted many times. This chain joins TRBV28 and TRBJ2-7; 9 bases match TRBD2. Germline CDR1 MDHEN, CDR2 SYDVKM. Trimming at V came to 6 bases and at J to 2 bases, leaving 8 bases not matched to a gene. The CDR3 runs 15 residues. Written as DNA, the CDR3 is TGTGCCAGCAGCTTGGCGGGGGGGGAGGCCTACGAGCAGTACTTC. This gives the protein CASSLAGGEAYEQYF.

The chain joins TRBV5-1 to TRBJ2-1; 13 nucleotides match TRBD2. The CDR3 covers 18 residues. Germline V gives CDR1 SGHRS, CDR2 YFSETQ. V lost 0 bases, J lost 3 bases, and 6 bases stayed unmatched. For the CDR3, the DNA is TGCGCCAGCAGCTTGGGGACTAGCGGGAGAATAGTCTACAATGAGCAGTTCTTC. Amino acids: CASSLGTSGRIVYNEQFF.

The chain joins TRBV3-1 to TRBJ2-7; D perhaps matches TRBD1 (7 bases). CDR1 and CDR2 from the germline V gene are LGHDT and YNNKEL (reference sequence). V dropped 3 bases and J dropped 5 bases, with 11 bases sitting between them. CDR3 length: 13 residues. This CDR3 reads CASSHSRGDEQYF. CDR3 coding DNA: TGTGCCAGCAGCCATTCCAGGGGGGACGAGCAGTACTTC.

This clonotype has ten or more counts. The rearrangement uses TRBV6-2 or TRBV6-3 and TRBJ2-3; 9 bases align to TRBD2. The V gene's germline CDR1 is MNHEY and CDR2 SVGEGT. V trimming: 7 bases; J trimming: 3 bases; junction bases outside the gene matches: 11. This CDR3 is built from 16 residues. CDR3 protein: CASTPAAGGRTDTQYF. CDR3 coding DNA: TGTGCCAGCACCCCCGCTGCGGGAGGGAGGACAGATACGCAGTATTTT.

CDR3 region: CASSPLIGELFF. CDR3 coding DNA: TGTGCCAGCAGCCCTCTAATTGGGGAGCTGTTTTTT. This rearrangement joins TRBV7-9 to TRBJ2-2; D gene uncertain. Germline CDR1 is SEHNR and CDR2 is FQNEAQ (reference sequence). V lost 5 bases and J lost 8, with 9 bases in between. The CDR3 is 12 amino acids. The full variable domain, in which reference TRBV7-9 and TRBJ2-2 provide the parts outside the CDR3, is DTGVSQNPRHKITKRGQNVTFRCDPISEHNRLYWYRQTLGQGPEFLTYFQNEAQLEKSRLLSDRFSAERPKGSFSTLEIQRTEQGDSAMYLCASSPLIGELFFGEGSRLTVL.